Below, 8 T cell receptor beta chains from the same sample are listed, as sequenced in a study of blood T cell repertoires in COVID-19. Assay: immunoSEQ multiplex PCR; the TCRdb copy retains only in-frame clones and omits some. The profile shows over 150,000 clones, 83% of them singletons. Specimen: peripheral blood. These receptors were obtained from a woman older than 75 with acute or convalescent COVID-19.

The rearrangement uses TRBV28 and TRBJ1-5; 9 bases line up with TRBD1. The CDR3 spans 17 residues. V shed 6 bases, J shed 6 bases, and the junction held 15 bases outside the gene matches. Germline V gene sequence: CDR1 MDHEN, CDR2 SYDVKM. The CDR3 loop is CASRVQGADFSRQPQHF. The CDR3 DNA follows: TGTGCCAGCAGGGTACAGGGGGCAGATTTTTCTCGTCAGCCCCAGCATTTT.

V usage is TRBV6-5 and J usage is TRBJ1-1; tentatively, D is TRBD1 (5 bases). V was trimmed by 5 bases and J by 2 bases, leaving 9 bases between them. Germline V gene lookup returns CDR1 MNHEY and CDR2 SVGAGI. The CDR3 totals 13 residues. This CDR3 reads CASSRQPNTEAFF. DNA of the CDR3: TGTGCCAGCAGTCGACAGCCTAACACTGAAGCTTTCTTT.

The sample holds one count of this clone. The chain uses TRBV25-1 and TRBJ2-3, with 7 positions matching TRBD1. CDR1 and CDR2 from the germline V gene are MGHDK and SYGVNS. With V trimmed by 3 bases and J by 4 bases, 10 bases remained unmatched. CDR3 length: 16 amino acids. As DNA, the CDR3 is TGTGCCAGCAGTGATCTCGGCAGGGGGTCAGCAGATACGCAGTATTTT. Translation: CASSDLGRGSADTQYF.

CDR3 loop: CASSMSVNTEAFF. DNA for the CDR3: TGTGCCAGTAGTATGAGCGTGAACACTGAAGCTTTCTTT. The V call is TRBV19, the J call TRBJ1-1; no clear D gene. There are 13 residues in the CDR3. Trimming stripped 3 bases from V and 0 bases from J, with 5 bases between. Per germline, CDR1 LNHDA and CDR2 SQIVND (reference sequence).

The chain is built from TRBV4-1 and TRBJ1-4; D may be TRBD1 (5 bases). Trimming cost V 1 base and J 7 bases, with 13 bases left between them. CDR3 size: 15 residues. The V gene's germline CDR1 is MGHRA and CDR2 YSYEKL. The CDR3 DNA reads TGCGCCAGCAGCCAAGGTCCCCAGGGTGCTGAAAAACTGTTTTTT. As protein: CASSQGPQGAEKLFF.

The chain combines TRBV12-3 or TRBV12-4 with TRBJ1-2; D gene uncertain. The CDR3 has 13 amino acids. The V end was cut by 3 bases, the J end by 1 base, with 6 bases between. In DNA, the CDR3 is TGTGCCAGCAGTTTTCAGGATAACTATGGCTACACCTTC. This gives the protein CASSFQDNYGYTF.

The chain combines TRBV18 with TRBJ2-5; 7 positions match TRBD1. The CDR3 runs to 14 residues. The germline V gene encodes CDR1 KGHSH and CDR2 LQKENI. V gave up 0 bases and J gave up 4 bases; unmatched junction bases: 2. The chain's CDR3 is CASSPPTGRETQYF. Written as DNA, the CDR3 is TGTGCCAGCTCACCACCGACAGGGAGAGAGACCCAGTACTTC.

In this sample, this clone turned up once. The rearrangement uses TRBV5-6 and TRBJ1-1; the match to TRBD1 covers 8 bases. The V gene's germline CDR1 is SGHDT and CDR2 YYEEEE. The CDR3 sequence is 16 residues long. The V and J ends lost 5 bases and 1 base, in that order; junction bases with no gene match: 10. CDR3 in DNA: TGTGCCAGCAGATCAGGACAGGGCGGGGGGAACACTGAAGCTTTCTTT. Translated: CASRSGQGGGNTEAFF.